What follows describes a single T cell receptor beta chain. These data are taken from a study of shared clonotypes between healthy human individuals. Study-wide background: Each donor had three CD4 naive, three CD4 memory, two CD8 naive and one CD8 memory plate.

The investigators split CD4+ cells into a CD45RA+ naive subset and a CD45RA-negative memory subset. Profiling relied on immunoSEQ multiplex PCR, and the TCRdb table lists in-frame clones only, not all of them. The sample yields some 2,000,000 clones, about 94% seen once. The germline CDR1 and CDR2 sequences are SNHLY and FYNNEI. CDR3 length equals 16 residues. The germline V and J ends were trimmed by 3 bases and 5 bases, with 19 bases remaining between them. The specimen sequenced was naive CD4+ T cells sorted from blood. Subset: CD45RA+ positively selected. The clonotype was recovered from a man between 18 and 29 years old in good health. The J gene is TRBJ1-1, the V gene TRBV2, with D unclear. CDR3 nucleotides: TGTGCCAGCAGTGACTTCGGTCAGATCCGGGGAACTGAAGCTTTCTTT. It codes for CASSDFGQIRGTEAFF.